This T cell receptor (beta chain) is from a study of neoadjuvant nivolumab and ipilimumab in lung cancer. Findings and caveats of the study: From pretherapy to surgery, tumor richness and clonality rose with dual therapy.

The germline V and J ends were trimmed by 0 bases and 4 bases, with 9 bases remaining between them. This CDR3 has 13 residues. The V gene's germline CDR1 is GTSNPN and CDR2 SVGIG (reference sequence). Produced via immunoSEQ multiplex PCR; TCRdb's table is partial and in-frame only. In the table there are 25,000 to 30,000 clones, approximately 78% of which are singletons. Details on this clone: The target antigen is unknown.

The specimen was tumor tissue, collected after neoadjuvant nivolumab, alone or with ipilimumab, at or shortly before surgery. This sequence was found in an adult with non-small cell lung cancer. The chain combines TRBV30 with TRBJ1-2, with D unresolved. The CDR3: CAWSVPVTYGYTF. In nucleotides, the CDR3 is TGTGCCTGGAGTGTCCCCGTGACCTATGGCTACACCTTC.